The source of this T cell receptor beta chain is a study of technical replicates of blood from a few donors. TCRdb's copy holds only in-frame clones and misses some; the assay was immunoSEQ multiplex PCR. The table has roughly 70,000 clones, just over 90% seen once. V lost 5 bases, J lost 8 bases, and 4 bases stayed unmatched. Germline CDR1 reads GTSNPN; CDR2 reads SVGIG (reference sequence). CDR3 length: 13 residues. Input material: PBMCs. This sequence was found in a human donor in good health. Some clones in this sample may be carry-over from other donors' samples. V and J are TRBV30 and TRBJ1-6, with 9 bases matching TRBD1. The CDR3, as DNA: TGTGCCTGGGGACAGGGGAGGGATTCACCCCTCCACTTT. This translates into CAWGQGRDSPLHF. Supplemented by reference TRBV30 and TRBJ1-6, the full variable domain reads SQTIHQWPATLVQPVGSPLSLECTVEGTSNPNLYWYRQAAGRGLQLLFYSVGIGQISSEVPQNLSASRPQDRQFILSSKKLLLSDSGFYLCAWGQGRDSPLHFGNGTRLTVT.